Each of the 8 T cell receptor beta chains below was sequenced from the same sample in a study of blood T cell repertoires in COVID-19. This table comes from immunoSEQ multiplex PCR, and its TCRdb copy is limited to in-frame clones, with some not included. The table lists about 88,000 clones, roughly 90% of them singletons, with roughly 2.8% in the top ten. The sample consisted of peripheral blood. These receptors originate from an elderly woman with acute or convalescent COVID-19.

The CDR3 here is CASSYGTSGRRYF. The CDR3 DNA reads as TGTGCCAGCAGCTACGGGACTAGCGGGAGGCGGTACTTC. The genes are TRBV13 and TRBJ2-7, with TRBD2 identical over 15 bases. From germline, CDR1 is PRHDT and CDR2 FYEKMQ (reference sequence). The CDR3 covers 13 residues. Trimming at V came to 4 bases and at J to 12 bases, leaving 4 bases not matched to a gene.

This chain uses TRBV5-1 with TRBJ2-7; the match to TRBD1 covers 7 bases. Per germline, CDR1 SGHRS and CDR2 YFSETQ. With V trimmed by 7 bases and J by 2 bases, 6 bases remained unmatched. The CDR3 sequence is 13 residues long. The CDR3 bases are TGCGCCAGCGGACGACAGGGAACCTACGAGCAGTACTTC. This gives the protein CASGRQGTYEQYF. The complete variable domain, with remaining parts taken from reference TRBV5-1 and TRBJ2-7, reads KAGVTQTPRYLIKTRGQQVTLSCSPISGHRSVSWYQQTPGQGLQFLFEYFSETQRNKGNFPGRFSGRQFSNSRSEMNVSTLELGDSALYLCASGRQGTYEQYFGPGTRLTVT.

The chain combines TRBV30 with TRBJ2-3; 7 bases match TRBD2. The CDR3 runs to 15 residues. In germline, CDR1 is GTSNPN, CDR2 SVGIG (reference sequence). J was trimmed by 4 bases and V by 0 bases; bases with no gene match: 7. The CDR3 nucleotides are TGTGCCTGGAGTGTACGGGCGGGAGCTGCAGATACGCAGTATTTT. It translates to CAWSVRAGAADTQYF.

This chain uses TRBV7-8 with TRBJ2-1; 12 nucleotides agree with TRBD2. Germline trimming cut 5 bases from V and 7 bases from J; bases unmatched to any gene: 9. The CDR3 is made up of 16 amino acids. The V gene's germline CDR1 is SGHVS and CDR2 FQNEAQ. CDR3: CASSRRLAGDVNEQFF. CDR3 DNA: TGTGCCAGCAGCCGACGACTAGCGGGAGATGTAAATGAGCAGTTCTTC.

This CDR3 is CASSQDAGGINYGYTF. CDR3 in DNA: TGCGCCAGCAGCCAAGATGCGGGGGGGATTAACTATGGCTACACCTTC. The chain recombines TRBV4-3 with TRBJ1-2; the D gene is possibly TRBD1 (5 bases). The ends were cut back, 0 bases at V and 1 base at J, with 12 bases in the middle. Germline values: CDR1 LGHNA, CDR2 YSLEER. This CDR3 has 16 residues.

The chain uses TRBV9 and TRBJ2-7, with 11 bases fitting TRBD2. The trim removed 4 bases at V and 4 bases at J, leaving 7 bases unmatched. This CDR3 is built from 15 residues. Germline CDR1 SGDLS, CDR2 YYNGEE. CDR3 protein: CASSPRLAGKYEQYF. The CDR3 DNA sequence: TGTGCCAGCAGCCCTCGACTAGCGGGAAAATACGAGCAGTACTTC.

V and J are TRBV4-2 and TRBJ2-6, with D maybe TRBD2 (6 bases). V dropped 1 base and J dropped 4 bases, with 11 bases sitting between them. Per germline, CDR1 LGHNA and CDR2 YNFKEQ. This CDR3 contains 16 residues. The chain's CDR3 is CASSQGGGTGANVLTF. DNA for the CDR3: TGTGCCAGCAGCCAAGGCGGAGGGACCGGGGCCAACGTCCTGACTTTC.

The chain employs TRBV12-5 and TRBJ2-1, with a weak D call TRBD1 (6 bases). This CDR3 spans 15 amino acids. The germline CDR1 and CDR2 sequences are LGHNT and FRNRAP. Trimming cost V 6 bases and J 9 bases, with 21 bases left between them. The DNA of the CDR3 is TGTGCTAGTGGAGCGGATAACCACAGGGTTGGTGAGCAGTTCTTC. Translation: CASGADNHRVGEQFF. Using reference TRBV12-5 and TRBJ2-1 for the parts outside the CDR3, the full variable domain is DARVTQTPRHKVTEMGQEVTMRCQPILGHNTVFWYRQTMMQGLELLAYFRNRAPLDDSGMPKDRFSAEMPDATLATLKIQPSEPRDSAVYFCASGADNHRVGEQFFGPGTRLTVL.